The sample holds a few counts of the clone carrying this T cell receptor (beta chain). Its specificity is unknown. This sample is part of a study of CD8 T cells in ankylosing spondylitis. This CDR3 spans 15 amino acids. Trimming at V came to 2 bases and at J to 3 bases, leaving 3 bases not matched to a gene. Germline V CDR1 and CDR2: WSHSY, SAAADI. Study-wide results and limits: Previously reported in reactive arthritis synovial fluid and blood were some of the motif variants. Clones linked to the disease showed a CD8+ phenotype. They occurred at relatively low frequencies in peripheral blood. Matched ankylosing spondylitis synovial fluid reportedly showed significant enrichment of disease-linked clones.

One entry per CDR3 protein, called by TCRdb with MiXCR from the 5' RACE reads. The repertoire holds 190,000 or so distinct CDR3 sequences, with roughly 12% as singletons. The sequence was obtained from a male donor with ankylosing spondylitis or in good health (not recorded which). The J gene is TRBJ2-7, the V gene TRBV10-2; 11 nucleotides match TRBD2. The sequencing input was blood, either unsorted or a sorted T cell fraction (not recorded which). This CDR3 is CASSEPSGRFYEQYF. For the CDR3, the DNA is TGCGCCAGCAGTGAGCCTAGCGGGAGGTTCTACGAGCAGTACTTC.